Sequencing of this T cell receptor beta chain was carried out in a study of blood T cell repertoires in COVID-19. In the study overall: Samples taken during acute and convalescent COVID-19 were collected in the United States, Italy and Spain.

Produced via immunoSEQ multiplex PCR; TCRdb's table is partial and in-frame only. The sample consists of about 260,000 clones, more than 80% of them appearing once. Participants came from some 23 US areas, aged roughly 18 to 100 years. Germline values: CDR1 SGHAT, CDR2 FQDESV (reference sequence). Trimming took 5 bases from V and 9 from J, leaving 11 bases between them. This CDR3 region has 13 residues. The material sequenced was PBMCs or T cells enriched from blood (not recorded which). This clonotype was obtained from a woman younger than 35 who had recovered from COVID-19. The gene calls are TRBV11-1 and TRBJ1-6; D unclear. This CDR3 reads CASSPPGSSPLHF. The CDR3 DNA sequence: TGTGCCAGCAGCCCCCCGGGGAGTTCACCCCTCCACTTT. The variable domain in full, with the rest retrieved from reference TRBV11-1 and TRBJ1-6, is EAEVAQSPRYKITEKSQAVAFWCDPISGHATLYWYRQILGQGPELLVQFQDESVVDDSQLPKDRFSAERLKGVDSTLKIQPAELGDSAMYLCASSPPGSSPLHFGNGTRLTVT.